Shown below are 29 T cell receptor beta chains from a single sample sequenced in a study of T cells in localized non-small cell lung cancer (dated by TCRdb to the early 2020s). The library was built by means of the immunoSEQ multiplex PCR assay. Imported from immuneACCESS, the table was reduced by TCRdb to in-frame sequences with V and J called. These copies leave out some clones; in studies compared against another copy, an unresolved V gene accounts for under half, and the cause of the remainder is not known. Within this sample are roughly 48,000 clones, with around 77% of them counted one time only. Around 17% of the sample rests with the top ten. The sample in question was peripheral blood, obtained before any cancer treatment. All receptors derive from a man between 40 and 69 years old with stage I squamous cell lung carcinoma.

The chain is built from TRBV9 and TRBJ2-5; 11 bases are shared with TRBD2. The CDR3 runs to 14 residues. Per germline, CDR1 SGDLS and CDR2 YYNGEE. After removal of 3 bases from V and 3 bases from J, the junction contained 1 base not matched to a gene. CDR3: CASSASGGKETQYF. DNA for the CDR3: TGTGCCAGCAGCGCTAGCGGGGGGAAAGAGACCCAGTACTTC.

V is TRBV5-1 and J is TRBJ2-7; D unclear. Germline V gene data show CDR1 as SGHRS and CDR2 as YFSETQ. The CDR3 consists of 17 residues. V shed 1 base and J shed 2 bases, with 19 bases lying between them. CDR3 in DNA: TGCGCCAGCAGCTTGAGTCGTGGTACAGTGGGTACCTACGAGCAGTACTTC. Translated: CASSLSRGTVGTYEQYF. Using reference TRBV5-1 and TRBJ2-7 for the parts outside the CDR3, the full variable domain is KAGVTQTPRYLIKTRGQQVTLSCSPISGHRSVSWYQQTPGQGLQFLFEYFSETQRNKGNFPGRFSGRQFSNSRSEMNVSTLELGDSALYLCASSLSRGTVGTYEQYFGPGTRLTVT.

The chain joins TRBV13 to TRBJ2-7; 7 nucleotides agree with TRBD1. Germline loops: CDR1 PRHDT, CDR2 FYEKMQ (reference sequence). V gave up 0 bases and J gave up 3 bases; unmatched junction bases: 5. The CDR3 has 15 amino acids. CDR3 sequence reads: CASSLGTGKLYEQYF. Written as DNA, the CDR3 is TGTGCCAGCAGCTTAGGGACAGGGAAACTCTACGAGCAGTACTTC.

The chain has TRBV28 and TRBJ1-2; 9 bases match TRBD1. The V and J ends lost 11 bases and 5 bases, in that order; junction bases with no gene match: 9. Looked up from germline, CDR1 is MDHEN and CDR2 is SYDVKM. The CDR3 extends over 13 amino acids. CDR3 DNA: TGTGCCGTCGCCGGGACAGGGCGTTATGGCTACACCTTC. It specifies CAVAGTGRYGYTF.

The chain is built from TRBV7-3 and TRBJ2-2; D possibly corresponds to TRBD2 (6 bases). The CDR3 length is 13 residues. V lost 5 bases and J 7 bases, leaving 11 bases between the germline ends. CDR1 and CDR2 (germline): SGHTA, FQGTGA. Written as DNA, the CDR3 is TGTGCCAGCAGCCAGAGAGCGGGCGGGGAGCTGTTTTTT. Translated, it gives CASSQRAGGELFF.

This clone was found a few times. This sequence joins TRBV2 and TRBJ2-1, with TRBD2 identical over 12 bases. The V and J ends lost 4 bases and 9 bases, in that order; junction bases with no gene match: 7. Germline lookup yields CDR1 SNHLY and CDR2 FYNNEI. The CDR3 totals 15 residues. This CDR3 is CASSGPSGGAGEQFF. CDR3 bases: TGTGCCAGCAGTGGCCCTAGCGGGGGGGCGGGTGAGCAGTTCTTC. Filled out from reference TRBV2 and TRBJ2-1, the complete variable domain reads EPEVTQTPSHQVTQMGQEVILRCVPISNHLYFYWYRQILGQKVEFLVSFYNNEISEKSEIFDDQFSVERPDGSNFTLKIRSTKLEDSAMYFCASSGPSGGAGEQFFGPGTRLTVL.

V gene TRBV19 combines with J gene TRBJ1-2, with a possible D match to TRBD1 (6 bases). The V gene's germline CDR1 is LNHDA and CDR2 SQIVND (reference sequence). Trimming left V 9 bases short and J 9 bases short, with 23 bases between. This CDR3 region has 14 residues. The CDR3, as DNA: TGTGCCAGCTTCGGCCAGACAGGTTCAGGGCGCTACACCTTC. It is translated as CASFGQTGSGRYTF.

This clone has only a few counts. The chain uses TRBV9 and TRBJ2-1, with no clear D. This CDR3 comprises 13 residues. Germline CDR1 and CDR2: SGDLS and YYNGEE. Between the trimmed V and J ends, which lost 2 bases and 9 bases, there was a span of 12 bases. CDR3 in DNA: TGTGCCAGCAGCGTTGACCAAACGGGTGAGCAGTTCTTC. Translated, it gives CASSVDQTGEQFF. The full variable domain, its missing parts supplied by reference TRBV9 and TRBJ2-1, is DSGVTQTPKHLITATGQRVTLRCSPRSGDLSVYWYQQSLDQGLQFLIQYYNGEERAKGNILERFSAQQFPDLHSELNLSSLELGDSALYFCASSVDQTGEQFFGPGTRLTVL.

This clone has just a few counts. V is TRBV28 and J is TRBJ1-4; 10 nucleotides agree with TRBD1. Germline V gene sequence: CDR1 MDHEN, CDR2 SYDVKM. This CDR3 region has 15 residues. V was clipped by 6 bases and J by 11 bases; unmatched bases: 12. Written as DNA, the CDR3 is TGTGCCAGCAGCCCGGGGGGGACAGGGGAGTATAAACTGTTTTTT. The encoded protein is CASSPGGTGEYKLFF.

The gene calls are TRBV6-4 and TRBJ2-1; TRBD1 agrees at 7 bases. Losses at the gene ends were 5 bases for V and 1 base for J; bases not matched to a gene: 5. The CDR3 extends over 15 amino acids. Germline V gene data show CDR1 as MRHNA and CDR2 as SNTAGT. The CDR3 sequence is CASSKGGSSYNEQFF. The CDR3 region has the DNA TGTGCCAGCAGTAAAGGGGGCAGTTCCTACAATGAGCAGTTCTTC.

This clone was found a few times. The chain recombines TRBV29-1 with TRBJ2-4; perhaps TRBD1 as D (5 bases). In germline, CDR1 is SQVTM, CDR2 ANQGSEA. CDR3 length: 12 residues. V lost 5 bases and J lost 6, with 11 bases in between. The CDR3 DNA follows: TGCAGCGTTCCGGATAGGGGAAACATTCAGTACTTC. This codes for CSVPDRGNIQYF.

This chain joins TRBV6-6 and TRBJ1-1; 7 nucleotides match TRBD1. V dropped 5 bases and J dropped 11; count of bases not matched to a gene: 8. Germline CDR1 is MNHNY and CDR2 is SVGAGI (reference sequence). The length of the CDR3 is 12 residues. CDR3 bases: TGTGCCAGCAGTCCTAGGGGGCGCGCGGCTTTCTTT. Amino acids: CASSPRGRAAFF.

This clone was seen more than once but under ten times. This chain connects TRBV6-5 to TRBJ1-2; TRBD1 might be the D (5 bases). The CDR3 is made up of 12 amino acids. Germline assignment: CDR1 MNHEY and CDR2 SVGAGI. Trimming stripped 11 bases from V and 4 bases from J, with 14 bases between. The CDR3 here is CAARDSPYGYTF. Here the CDR3 DNA reads TGTGCCGCCCGAGACAGCCCCTATGGCTACACCTTC.

The rearrangement links TRBV19 to TRBJ1-4, with a possible D match to TRBD1 (5 bases). Deletions cut 6 bases from V and 4 bases from J, with 15 bases between. Germline CDR1 LNHDA, CDR2 SQIVND (reference sequence). This CDR3 comprises 15 residues. In DNA form, the CDR3 reads TGTGCCAGTAGCCTTACCTCGGGGGTTAATGAAAAACTGTTTTTT. It yields the protein CASSLTSGVNEKLFF.

To note about this clone: Distinct nucleotide sequences in the sample also encode this CDR3. This chain uses TRBV18 with TRBJ2-2; a possible D gene is TRBD1 (6 bases). Trimming stripped 3 bases from V and 0 bases from J, with 11 bases between. The germline gives CDR1 KGHSH, CDR2 LQKENI. The CDR3 is made up of 16 amino acids. The CDR3: CASSPPDSSNTGELFF. The CDR3 region has the DNA TGTGCCAGCTCACCCCCGGACAGCTCGAACACCGGGGAGCTGTTTTTT.

V is TRBV23-1 and J is TRBJ1-2, with TRBD1 as a possible D gene (6 bases). TRBV23-1 belongs to the ORF category, with a function that is uncertain. Trimming pared 8 bases from V and 3 bases from J, leaving 16 bases between. The CDR3 is 14 residues long. In DNA form, the CDR3 reads TGCGCCAGCCCCCGAGGGGGGAAGGACTATGGCTACACCTTC. Residues: CASPRGGKDYGYTF.

The J gene is TRBJ2-1, the V gene TRBV28, with D perhaps TRBD1 (6 bases). This CDR3 is built from 16 residues. Trimming cost V 5 bases and J 2 bases, with 16 bases left between them. CDR1 is MDHEN, CDR2 SYDVKM, per germline. The CDR3 loop reads CASSGYGTQAYNEQFF. CDR3 nucleotides: TGTGCCAGCAGTGGATACGGGACACAGGCCTACAATGAGCAGTTCTTC.

This chain joins TRBV6-1 and TRBJ1-5; TRBD1 matches 7 bases. V was pared by 2 bases and J by 4 bases, with 8 bases of the junction left unmatched. The germline CDR1 and CDR2 sequences are MNHNS and SASEGT. The CDR3 is made up of 16 amino acids. CDR3 amino acids: CASSETNRGTNQPQHF. CDR3 sequence (DNA): TGTGCCAGCAGTGAAACTAACAGGGGTACTAATCAGCCCCAGCATTTT.

This chain joins TRBV7-7 and TRBJ2-2; D gene unclear. V shed 1 base and J shed 1 base, with 7 bases lying between them. CDR1 and CDR2 from the germline V gene are SSHAT and FNYEAQ (reference sequence). This CDR3 is 15 amino acids long. For the CDR3, the DNA is TGTGCCAGCAGCTTAGGTTCAGGGAACACCGGGGAGCTGTTTTTT. Its protein is CASSLGSGNTGELFF.

The chain combines TRBV7-9 with TRBJ1-3; 7 positions agree with TRBD1. The CDR3 length is 15 residues. CDR1 is SEHNR and CDR2 is FQNEAQ in the germline V gene (reference sequence). V was clipped by 5 bases and J by 2 bases; unmatched bases: 6. The CDR3 DNA sequence: TGTGCCAGCAGCCCAGACAGGGTAGCTGGAAACACCATATATTTT. It is translated as CASSPDRVAGNTIYF.

This sequence joins TRBV7-2 and TRBJ2-5; tentative D call: TRBD2 (6 bases). The germline CDR1 and CDR2 sequences are SGHTA and FQGNSA. The CDR3 is 15 residues long. Between the trimmed V and J ends, which lost 8 bases and 1 base, there was a span of 17 bases. The CDR3 sequence is CASRRREDFQETQYF. DNA of the CDR3: TGTGCCAGCCGCCGGAGGGAAGACTTCCAAGAGACCCAGTACTTC.

The CDR3 DNA reads TGCGCCAGCAGCCAAGATCTTTCGGGCGGGGGATACAATGAGCAGTTCTTC. Its translation: CASSQDLSGGGYNEQFF. The chain carries TRBV4-1 and TRBJ2-1, with TRBD2 identical over 7 bases. This CDR3 comprises 17 residues. Germline V gives CDR1 MGHRA, CDR2 YSYEKL. The V and J ends lost 0 bases and 4 bases, in that order; junction bases with no gene match: 9.

The chain recombines TRBV28 with TRBJ1-1; a weak D match, TRBD1 (5 bases). CDR3 length equals 14 residues. Germline V gene data show CDR1 as MDHEN and CDR2 as SYDVKM. The ends were cut back, 5 bases at V and 3 bases at J, with 13 bases in the middle. CDR3 sequence reads: CASSPVREDTEAFF. CDR3 DNA: TGTGCCAGCAGTCCCGTCAGGGAAGACACTGAAGCTTTCTTT.

V gene TRBV19 combines with J gene TRBJ1-4, with D uncertain. Germline CDR1 LNHDA, CDR2 SQIVND (reference sequence). Trimming took off 3 bases at V and 2 bases at J, with 7 bases between the two ends. The CDR3 loop spans 14 amino acids. In nucleotides, the CDR3 is TGTGCCAGTAGTATCACGGACACTAATGAAAAACTGTTTTTT. It yields the protein CASSITDTNEKLFF.

J is TRBJ1-5 and V is TRBV6-5; tentative D call: TRBD1 (6 bases). V lost 6 bases and J 4 bases, leaving 16 bases between the germline ends. This CDR3 region has 15 residues. CDR1 MNHEY and CDR2 SVGAGI come from the germline V gene. CDR3 DNA: TGTGCCAGCAGCGAGCAGGGGTTGCGGAATCAGCCCCAGCATTTT. This sequence encodes CASSEQGLRNQPQHF.

This clone was recorded once. V usage is TRBV28 and J usage is TRBJ2-7, with 9 bases identical to TRBD1. This CDR3 region has 13 residues. Germline CDR1 MDHEN, CDR2 SYDVKM. After removal of 2 bases from V and 4 bases from J, the junction contained 0 bases not matched to a gene. The CDR3 DNA sequence: TGTGCCAGCAGTTTAGGGACAGGGTACGAGCAGTACTTC. Translated, it gives CASSLGTGYEQYF.

The chain uses TRBV15 and TRBJ2-2; D ambiguous. Germline CDR1 LNHNV, CDR2 YYDKDF (reference sequence). This CDR3 region has 15 residues. V was shortened by 2 bases and J by 4 bases, with 11 bases between the two germline ends. The CDR3 DNA reads TGTGCCACCAGCAGACCCCCAGGTTTCACCGGGGAGCTGTTTTTT. Residues: CATSRPPGFTGELFF.

This chain links TRBV11-2 with TRBJ2-3; D is uncertain. The CDR3 is 15 amino acids. CDR1 and CDR2 (germline): SGHAT, FQNNGV. Trimming took 1 base from V and 0 from J, leaving 8 bases between them. CDR3 residues: CASSLVFGSTDTQYF. The CDR3 nucleotides are TGTGCCAGCAGCTTAGTCTTCGGCAGCACAGATACGCAGTATTTT.

The CDR3 loop reads CASSLTPPGTGGFYEQYF. CDR3 coding DNA: TGTGCCAGCAGCTTAACGCCACCCGGGACAGGGGGCTTCTACGAGCAGTACTTC. This rearrangement joins TRBV7-3 to TRBJ2-7; 12 bases fit TRBD1. Losses at the gene ends were 0 bases for V and 3 bases for J; bases not matched to a gene: 9. CDR3 size: 18 residues. Germline CDR1 is SGHTA and CDR2 is FQGTGA.